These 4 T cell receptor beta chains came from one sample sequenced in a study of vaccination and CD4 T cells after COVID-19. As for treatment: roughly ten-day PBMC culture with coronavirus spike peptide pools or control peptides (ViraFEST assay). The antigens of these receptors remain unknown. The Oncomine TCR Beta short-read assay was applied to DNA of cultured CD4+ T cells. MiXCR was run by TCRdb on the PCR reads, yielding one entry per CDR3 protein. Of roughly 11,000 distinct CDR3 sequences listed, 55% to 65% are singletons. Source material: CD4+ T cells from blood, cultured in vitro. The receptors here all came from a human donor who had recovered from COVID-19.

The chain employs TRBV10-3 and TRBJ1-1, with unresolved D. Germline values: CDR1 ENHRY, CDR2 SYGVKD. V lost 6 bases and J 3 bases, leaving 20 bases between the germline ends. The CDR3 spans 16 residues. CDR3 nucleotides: TGTGCCATCAGCGATATGCTTAGAGCCCGGGACACTGAAGCTTTCTTT. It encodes CAISDMLRARDTEAFF.

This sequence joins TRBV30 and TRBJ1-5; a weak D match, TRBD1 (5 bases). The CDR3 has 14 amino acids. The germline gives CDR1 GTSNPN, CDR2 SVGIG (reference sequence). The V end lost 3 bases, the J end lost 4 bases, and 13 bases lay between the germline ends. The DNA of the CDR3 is TGTGCCTGGAGCCACACAGGTGTTAATCAGCCCCAGCATTTT. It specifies CAWSHTGVNQPQHF. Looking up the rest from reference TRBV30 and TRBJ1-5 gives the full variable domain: SQTIHQWPATLVQPVGSPLSLECTVEGTSNPNLYWYRQAAGRGLQLLFYSVGIGQISSEVPQNLSASRPQDRQFILSSKKLLLSDSGFYLCAWSHTGVNQPQHFGDGTRLSIL.

In DNA form, the CDR3 reads TGCAGTGCTCGCCCCAGGGTGGCCGGGGAGCTGTTTTTT. This translates into CSARPRVAGELFF. The V call is TRBV20-1, the J call TRBJ2-2, with a possible D match to TRBD1 (5 bases). This CDR3 region has 13 residues. Germline CDR1 reads DFQATT; CDR2 reads SNEGSKA (reference sequence). V was trimmed by 5 bases and J by 6 bases, leaving 13 bases between them.

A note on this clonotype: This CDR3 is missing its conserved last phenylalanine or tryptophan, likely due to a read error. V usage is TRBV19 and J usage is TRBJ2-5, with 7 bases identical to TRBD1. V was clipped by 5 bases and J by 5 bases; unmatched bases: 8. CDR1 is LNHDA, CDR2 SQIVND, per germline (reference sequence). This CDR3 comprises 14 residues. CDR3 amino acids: CASSPTGHRETQYY. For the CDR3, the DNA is TGTGCCAGTAGTCCGACAGGGCATCGGGAGACCCAGTACTAC.